The next 26 T cell receptor beta chains were all read from a single sample in a study of blood T cell repertoires in COVID-19. TCRdb's copy holds only in-frame clones and misses some; the assay was immunoSEQ multiplex PCR. This sample yields about 120,000 clones, of which around 81% are seen a single time; 2.3% belongs to the top ten. Input material: peripheral blood. The receptors were gathered from an older man with acute or convalescent COVID-19.

CDR3 DNA: TGTGCCAGCTCACGGGGACAGCCATATAGCAATCAGCCCCAGCATTTT. It specifies CASSRGQPYSNQPQHF. This chain connects TRBV18 to TRBJ1-5, with TRBD1 matching 7 bases. The CDR3 is 16 residues long. The germline gives CDR1 KGHSH, CDR2 LQKENI. The V gene end was trimmed by 4 bases and the J gene end by 0 bases; junction bases not matched to a gene: 6.

Within the sample, this clone is large (0.1 to 1%). The chain uses TRBV4-3 and TRBJ2-7; 7 nucleotides line up with TRBD2. Trimming at V came to 4 bases and at J to 5 bases, leaving 8 bases not matched to a gene. The CDR3 has 14 residues. The germline CDR1 and CDR2 sequences are LGHNA and YSLEER. CDR3 loop: CASSLWTSADEQYF. In nucleotides, the CDR3 is TGCGCCAGCAGCCTGTGGACTAGTGCGGACGAGCAGTACTTC.

The chain has TRBV11-2 and TRBJ1-6; the match to TRBD1 covers 7 bases. The V gene's germline CDR1 is SGHAT and CDR2 FQNNGV. The junction had 5 bases not matched to a gene; V was cut back by 4 bases and J by 5 bases. The CDR3 runs to 15 residues. CDR3 region: CASSWGQPHNSPLHF. CDR3 bases: TGTGCCAGCAGCTGGGGACAGCCACATAATTCACCCCTCCACTTT.

This rearrangement joins TRBV7-2 to TRBJ2-5; D is possibly TRBD1 (6 bases). The CDR3 covers 13 residues. Trimming stripped 6 bases from V and 7 bases from J, with 15 bases between. The germline V gene has CDR1 SGHTA and CDR2 FQGNSA. In nucleotides, the CDR3 is TGTGCCAGCAGGAACCCAGGGGACGTGACCCAGTACTTC. It is translated as CASRNPGDVTQYF.

V is TRBV11-2 and J is TRBJ1-3, with D hard to call. This CDR3 comprises 14 residues. Germline V gives CDR1 SGHAT, CDR2 FQNNGV. Trimming shortened V by 2 bases and J by 9 bases, and 14 bases separated the two germline ends. As DNA, the CDR3 is TGTGCCAGCAGCTTATGGCCACGGGAGGGCACCATATATTTT. This codes for CASSLWPREGTIYF. Variable domain in full (rest from reference TRBV11-2 and TRBJ1-3): EAGVAQSPRYKIIEKRQSVAFWCNPISGHATLYWYQQILGQGPKLLIQFQNNGVVDDSQLPKDRFSAERLKGVDSTLKIQPAKLEDSAVYLCASSLWPREGTIYFGEGSWLTVV.

This clone was detected many times. The chain links TRBV4-3 to TRBJ2-5; a weak D match, TRBD2 (6 bases). Trimming removed 0 bases at V and 2 bases at J, with 10 bases between. Germline V gene data show CDR1 as LGHNA and CDR2 as YSLEER. The CDR3 is 15 amino acids. CDR3 residues: CASSQDTSRQETQYF. The CDR3 DNA reads as TGCGCCAGCAGCCAAGACACTAGCAGGCAAGAGACCCAGTACTTC.

This rearrangement joins TRBV24-1 to TRBJ2-5, with D hard to call. Germline V gene lookup returns CDR1 KGHDR and CDR2 SFDVKD. Trimming removed 5 bases from V and 1 base from J, with 4 bases in between. The CDR3 has 12 residues. The CDR3: CATSASQETQYF. The CDR3 coding sequence is TGTGCCACCAGTGCCTCCCAAGAGACCCAGTACTTC.

V and J are TRBV18 and TRBJ2-5; 15 bases agree with TRBD2. Germline lookup yields CDR1 KGHSH and CDR2 LQKENI. V lost 0 bases to trimming and J lost 2 bases; unmatched junction nucleotides: 4. The CDR3 contains 18 residues. Here the CDR3 DNA reads TGTGCCAGCTCACCACCGGGACTAGCGGGGGGCCGTCAAGAGACCCAGTACTTC. Translating it yields CASSPPGLAGGRQETQYF. Drawing the rest from reference TRBV18 and TRBJ2-5, the complete variable domain is NAGVMQNPRHLVRRRGQEARLRCSPMKGHSHVYWYRQLPEEGLKFMVYLQKENIIDESGMPKERFSAEFPKEGPSILRIQQVVRGDSAAYFCASSPPGLAGGRQETQYFGPGTRLLVL.

This clone was seen a handful of times. CDR3 DNA sequence: TGCAGCGTTGATGGGGTCGGGGGGTGGACCACTGAAGCTTTCTTT. This codes for CSVDGVGGWTTEAFF. The V and J genes are TRBV29-1 and TRBJ1-1; tentative D call: TRBD1 (5 bases). V shed 3 bases and J shed 4 bases, with 18 bases lying between them. Looked up from germline, CDR1 is SQVTM and CDR2 is ANQGSEA. The CDR3 spans 15 residues.

The V call is TRBV29-1, the J call TRBJ1-2; D unresolved. Germline loops: CDR1 SQVTM, CDR2 ANQGSEA. Between the trimmed V and J ends, which lost 3 bases and 0 bases, there was a span of 8 bases. The CDR3 sequence is 13 residues long. The CDR3 spells CSVDVRANYGYTF. The CDR3 nucleotides read TGCAGCGTTGACGTAAGAGCTAACTATGGCTACACCTTC.

V is TRBV5-1 and J is TRBJ2-3; 7 positions match TRBD1. After removal of 0 bases from V and 4 bases from J, the junction contained 2 bases not matched to a gene. The CDR3 length is 14 residues. Germline V gives CDR1 SGHRS, CDR2 YFSETQ. The CDR3 spells CASSLGTGADTQYF. The CDR3 coding sequence is TGCGCCAGCAGCTTGGGTACAGGGGCAGATACGCAGTATTTT.

The chain links TRBV13 to TRBJ2-2; no reliable D call. The germline V gene encodes CDR1 PRHDT and CDR2 FYEKMQ (reference sequence). This CDR3 region has 12 residues. The V gene lost 3 bases and the J gene lost 5 bases, with 4 bases spanning the gap. The CDR3 loop is CASSFHTGELFF. The CDR3 region has the DNA TGTGCCAGCAGCTTCCATACCGGGGAGCTGTTTTTT.

This chain links TRBV6-5 with TRBJ1-1; D uncertain. Germline V gene lookup returns CDR1 MNHEY and CDR2 SVGAGI. Trimming cost V 5 bases and J 4 bases, with 5 bases left between them. The CDR3 is made up of 11 amino acids. The CDR3 DNA reads as TGTGCCAGCAGTCCCGGCACTGAAGCTTTCTTT. It codes for CASSPGTEAFF.

As DNA, the CDR3 is TGTGCCAGCTTTGAGGGGGTCTCTGGGGCCAACGTCCTGACTTTC. As protein: CASFEGVSGANVLTF. The gene calls are TRBV6-5 and TRBJ2-6, with D possibly being TRBD1 (6 bases). The CDR3 loop spans 15 amino acids. Germline CDR1 reads MNHEY; CDR2 reads SVGAGI. Trimming cost V 8 bases and J 0 bases, with 11 bases left between them.

This chain links TRBV7-2 with TRBJ2-1, with D perhaps matching TRBD1 (6 bases). The CDR3 runs to 14 residues. Trimming took off 6 bases at V and 5 bases at J, with 14 bases between the two ends. Germline V gives CDR1 SGHTA, CDR2 FQGNSA. The CDR3 loop reads CASRRGQPHNEQFF. The CDR3 region has the DNA TGTGCCAGCAGACGAGGACAGCCCCACAATGAGCAGTTCTTC. Complete variable domain (other parts from reference TRBV7-2 and TRBJ2-1): GAGVSQSPSNKVTEKGKDVELRCDPISGHTALYWYRQSLGQGLEFLIYFQGNSAPDKSGLPSDRFSAERTGGSVSTLTIQRTQQEDSAVYLCASRRGQPHNEQFFGPGTRLTVL.

The V gene is TRBV5-1, the J gene TRBJ2-3, with 10 bases lining up with TRBD2. From germline, CDR1 is SGHRS and CDR2 YFSETQ. The CDR3 is 15 residues long. V was clipped by 5 bases and J by 2 bases; unmatched bases: 5. The CDR3 DNA is TGCGCCAGCAGACTAGCGGGGAGACCCACAGATACGCAGTATTTT. Encoded protein: CASRLAGRPTDTQYF.

The CDR3 here is CASSFSTGNYGYTF. Written as DNA, the CDR3 is TGTGCCAGCAGCTTTTCGACGGGAAACTATGGCTACACCTTC. The genes are TRBV7-9 and TRBJ1-2, with D hard to call. Germline-derived CDR1 and CDR2 are SEHNR and FQNEAQ (reference sequence). The CDR3 covers 14 residues. V shed 3 bases and J shed 2 bases, with 10 bases lying between them.

The chain links TRBV5-1 to TRBJ2-1; 7 positions match TRBD1. The V gene end was trimmed by 2 bases and the J gene end by 1 base; junction bases not matched to a gene: 6. The CDR3 covers 16 residues. The germline V gene has CDR1 SGHRS and CDR2 YFSETQ. The CDR3, as DNA: TGCGCCAGCAGCTTTTTGGGGACAGAGTCCTACAATGAGCAGTTCTTC. It codes for CASSFLGTESYNEQFF.

The chain employs TRBV9 and TRBJ2-3, with a possible D match to TRBD2 (5 bases). Trimming took off 0 bases at V and 0 bases at J, with 11 bases between the two ends. The length of the CDR3 is 16 residues. Germline V gene data show CDR1 as SGDLS and CDR2 as YYNGEE. In nucleotides, the CDR3 is TGTGCCAGCAGCGTAGGAATACGAGGGAGCACAGATACGCAGTATTTT. Translated, it gives CASSVGIRGSTDTQYF.

V is TRBV4-2 and J is TRBJ1-1, with TRBD1 identical over 10 bases. After removal of 3 bases from V and 5 bases from J, the junction contained 6 bases not matched to a gene. CDR1 is LGHNA, CDR2 YNFKEQ, per germline. This CDR3 region has 15 residues. This chain's CDR3 is CASSQLGQGETEAFF. The DNA of the CDR3 is TGTGCCAGCAGCCAGCTAGGACAGGGGGAGACTGAAGCTTTCTTT.

Here the CDR3 reads CSASRQKQYF. CDR3 in DNA: TGCAGTGCTAGTAGACAGAAGCAGTACTTC. The J gene is TRBJ2-7, the V gene TRBV20-1; perhaps TRBD1 as D (5 bases). V was shortened by 3 bases and J by 8 bases, with 8 bases between the two germline ends. The CDR3 covers 10 residues. Germline V lookup: CDR1 DFQATT, CDR2 SNEGSKA (reference sequence).

V and J are TRBV29-1 and TRBJ2-2; 9 nucleotides line up with TRBD1. From germline, CDR1 is SQVTM and CDR2 ANQGSEA. With V trimmed by 6 bases and J by 4 bases, 3 bases remained unmatched. The CDR3 runs to 13 residues. The CDR3 here is CSVGQGSTGELFF. CDR3 nucleotide sequence: TGCAGCGTCGGACAGGGGAGCACCGGGGAGCTGTTTTTT.

The chain carries TRBV12-5 and TRBJ2-7; D is ambiguous. Germline CDR1 reads LGHNT; CDR2 reads FRNRAP. Between the trimmed V and J ends, which lost 6 bases and 4 bases, there was a span of 10 bases. The CDR3 spans 12 residues. CDR3 sequence: CASGRLFYEQYF. CDR3 in DNA: TGTGCTAGTGGCCGGTTATTTTACGAGCAGTACTTC.

The chain combines TRBV6-1 with TRBJ2-1; 7 bases align to TRBD1. The CDR3 sequence is 15 residues long. Losses at the gene ends were 2 bases for V and 9 bases for J; bases not matched to a gene: 10. CDR1 and CDR2 (germline): MNHNS, SASEGT. In DNA form, the CDR3 reads TGTGCCAGCAGTGAAATGAAGGGGGCCCCAGGTGAGCAGTTCTTC. Translating it yields CASSEMKGAPGEQFF.

V and J are TRBV18 and TRBJ2-1; TRBD2 is a possible D gene (6 bases). V lost 3 bases and J lost 6, with 24 bases in between. The CDR3 has 18 residues. Germline assignment: CDR1 KGHSH and CDR2 LQKENI. The CDR3 protein is CASSPTRGGSLRFNEQFF. Written as DNA, the CDR3 is TGTGCCAGCTCACCGACACGCGGAGGGTCCCTGAGGTTCAATGAGCAGTTCTTC. The whole variable domain, remainder taken from reference TRBV18 and TRBJ2-1, is NAGVMQNPRHLVRRRGQEARLRCSPMKGHSHVYWYRQLPEEGLKFMVYLQKENIIDESGMPKERFSAEFPKEGPSILRIQQVVRGDSAAYFCASSPTRGGSLRFNEQFFGPGTRLTVL.

The genes are TRBV7-9 and TRBJ1-6, with 7 bases fitting TRBD1. This CDR3 is 18 amino acids long. Looked up from germline, CDR1 is SEHNR and CDR2 is FQNEAQ (reference sequence). V lost 5 bases, J lost 0 bases, and 10 bases stayed unmatched. In DNA form, the CDR3 reads TGTGCCAGCAGCCTCCGACAGGGCTCGAGCTCCTATAATTCACCCCTCCACTTT. This encodes CASSLRQGSSSYNSPLHF. Combining the CDR3 with reference TRBV7-9 and TRBJ1-6 gives the whole variable domain DTGVSQNPRHKITKRGQNVTFRCDPISEHNRLYWYRQTLGQGPEFLTYFQNEAQLEKSRLLSDRFSAERPKGSFSTLEIQRTEQGDSAMYLCASSLRQGSSSYNSPLHFGNGTRLTVT.